The text below deals with one TCR beta chain. Original processing methods: Researchers report that nucleated cell counts were estimated from reference gene primer amplification. TCRdb keeps only in-frame clones here, not all; method: immunoSEQ multiplex PCR. Clone size and V and J calls were adopted from that table, with D and trimming inferred from the DNA. Of fewer than 70,000 clones in the sample, about 80% were seen once. Seattle's enrolled individuals joined amid active infection and were then monitored longitudinally. The source of the sample is a study of blood T cell repertoires in COVID-19. Study as a whole: Sites across the United States, Italy and Spain contributed samples from acute and convalescent COVID-19. Sources were T cells, B-cell-depleted T cells, or PBMCs; the material itself was cDNA or gDNA.

Between the trimmed V and J ends, which lost 6 bases and 3 bases, there was a span of 23 bases. This CDR3 contains 17 residues. In germline, CDR1 is KGHSH, CDR2 LQKENI. The TCR was taken from a man between 25 and 39 years old with COVID-19, enrolled during active disease. Sequencing was carried out using peripheral blood. The chain recombines TRBV18 with TRBJ1-2, with a tentative D call TRBD1 (5 bases). CDR3 bases: TGTGCCAGCTCTAGTGGGCAGGGAAATAGTCTCGACTATGGCTACACCTTC. Translating gives CASSSGQGNSLDYGYTF.